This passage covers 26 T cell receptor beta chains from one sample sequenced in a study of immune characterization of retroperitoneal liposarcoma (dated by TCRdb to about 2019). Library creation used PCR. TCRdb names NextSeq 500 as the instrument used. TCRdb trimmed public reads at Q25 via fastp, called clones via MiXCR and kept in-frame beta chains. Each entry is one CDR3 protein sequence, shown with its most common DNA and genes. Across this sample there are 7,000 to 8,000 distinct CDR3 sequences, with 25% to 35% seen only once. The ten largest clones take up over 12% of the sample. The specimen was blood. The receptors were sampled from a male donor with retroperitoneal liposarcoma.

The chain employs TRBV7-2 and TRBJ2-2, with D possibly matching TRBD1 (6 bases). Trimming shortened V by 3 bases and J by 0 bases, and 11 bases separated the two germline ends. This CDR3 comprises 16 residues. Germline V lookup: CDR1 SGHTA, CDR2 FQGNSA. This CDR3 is CASSLVRTANTGELFF. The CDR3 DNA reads TGTGCCAGCAGCTTGGTCCGGACAGCGAACACCGGGGAGCTGTTTTTT. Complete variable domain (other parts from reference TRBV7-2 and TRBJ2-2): GAGVSQSPSNKVTEKGKDVELRCDPISGHTALYWYRQSLGQGLEFLIYFQGNSAPDKSGLPSDRFSAERTGGSVSTLTIQRTQQEDSAVYLCASSLVRTANTGELFFGEGSRLTVL.

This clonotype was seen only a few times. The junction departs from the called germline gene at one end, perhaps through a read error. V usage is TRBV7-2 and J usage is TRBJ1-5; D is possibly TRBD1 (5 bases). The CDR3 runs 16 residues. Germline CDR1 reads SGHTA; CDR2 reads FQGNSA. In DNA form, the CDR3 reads TGTGCCAGCACCTTACTAGGGGCGTTTGGCAATCAGCCCCAGCATTTT. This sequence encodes CASTLLGAFGNQPQHF.

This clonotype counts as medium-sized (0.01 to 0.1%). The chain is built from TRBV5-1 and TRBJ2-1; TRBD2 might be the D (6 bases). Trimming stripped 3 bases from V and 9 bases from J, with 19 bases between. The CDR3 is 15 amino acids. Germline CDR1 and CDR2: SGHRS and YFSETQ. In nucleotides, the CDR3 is TGCGCCAGCAGCTGGACGACAGCCCCAGCGGGTGAGCAGTTCTTC. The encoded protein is CASSWTTAPAGEQFF.

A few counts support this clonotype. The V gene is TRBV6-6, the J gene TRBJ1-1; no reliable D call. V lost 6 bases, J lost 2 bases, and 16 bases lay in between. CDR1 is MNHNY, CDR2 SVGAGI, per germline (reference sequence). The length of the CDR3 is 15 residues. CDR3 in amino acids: CASRPWTDTNTEAFF. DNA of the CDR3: TGTGCCAGCAGGCCCTGGACTGACACAAACACTGAAGCTTTCTTT.

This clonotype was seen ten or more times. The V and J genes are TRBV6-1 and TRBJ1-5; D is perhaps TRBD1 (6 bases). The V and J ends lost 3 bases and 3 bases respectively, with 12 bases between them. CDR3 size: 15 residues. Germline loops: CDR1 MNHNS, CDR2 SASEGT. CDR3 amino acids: CASSDEGGHNQPQHF. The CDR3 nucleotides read TGTGCCAGCAGTGATGAGGGGGGCCACAATCAGCCCCAGCATTTT.

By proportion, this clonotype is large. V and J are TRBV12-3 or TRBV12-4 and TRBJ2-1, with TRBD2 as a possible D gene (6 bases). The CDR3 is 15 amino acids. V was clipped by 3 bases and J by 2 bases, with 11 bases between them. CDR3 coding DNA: TGTGCCAGCAGTTTGGGGAGGCGGACCTACAATGAGCAGTTCTTC. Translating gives CASSLGRRTYNEQFF.

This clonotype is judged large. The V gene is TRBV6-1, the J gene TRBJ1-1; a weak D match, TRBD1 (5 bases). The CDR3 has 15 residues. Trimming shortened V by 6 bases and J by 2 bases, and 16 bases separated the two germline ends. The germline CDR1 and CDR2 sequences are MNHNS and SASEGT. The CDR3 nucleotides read TGTGCCAGCAGGGACGGGACGGGGCGAAACACTGAAGCTTTCTTT. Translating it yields CASRDGTGRNTEAFF.

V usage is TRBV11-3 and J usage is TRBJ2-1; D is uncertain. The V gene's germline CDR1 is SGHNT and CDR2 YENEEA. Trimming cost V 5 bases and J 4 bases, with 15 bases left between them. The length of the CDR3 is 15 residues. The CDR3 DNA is TGTGCCAGCAGCCCTCGTTTAGCCGGTTACAATGAGCAGTTCTTC. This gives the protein CASSPRLAGYNEQFF. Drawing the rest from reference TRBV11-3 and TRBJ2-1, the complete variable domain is EAGVVQSPRYKIIEKKQPVAFWCNPISGHNTLYWYLQNLGQGPELLIRYENEEAVDDSQLPKDRFSAERLKGVDSTLKIQPAELGDSAVYLCASSPRLAGYNEQFFGPGTRLTVL.

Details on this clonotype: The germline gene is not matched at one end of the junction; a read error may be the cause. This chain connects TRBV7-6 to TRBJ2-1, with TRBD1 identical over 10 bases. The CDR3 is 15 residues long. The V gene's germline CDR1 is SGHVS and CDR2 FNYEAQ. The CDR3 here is CASSLRQGALYEQFF. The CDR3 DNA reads TGTGCTAGCAGCCTTAGACAGGGGGCTTTGTATGAGCAGTTCTTC.

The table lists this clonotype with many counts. DNA of the CDR3: TGTGCCAGCAGCTTAGGAGGGACAGTCAATGCGGAGCAGTTCTTC. Its protein is CASSLGGTVNAEQFF. The chain uses TRBV7-2 and TRBJ2-1, with 7 nucleotides matching TRBD1. CDR3 length: 15 residues. Germline CDR1 and CDR2: SGHTA and FQGNSA. The trim removed 1 base at V and 10 bases at J, leaving 10 bases unmatched.

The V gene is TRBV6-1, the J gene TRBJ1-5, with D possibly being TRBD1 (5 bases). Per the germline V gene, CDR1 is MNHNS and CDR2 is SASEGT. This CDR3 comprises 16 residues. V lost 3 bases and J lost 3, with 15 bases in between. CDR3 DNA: TGTGCCAGCAGTGATCTGGCGGGGCGGAACAATCAGCCCCAGCATTTT. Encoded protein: CASSDLAGRNNQPQHF.

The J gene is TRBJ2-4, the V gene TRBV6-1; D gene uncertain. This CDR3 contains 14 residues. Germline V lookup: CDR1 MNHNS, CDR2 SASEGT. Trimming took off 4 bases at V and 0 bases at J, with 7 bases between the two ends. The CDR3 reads CASSGELAKNIQYF. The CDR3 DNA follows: TGTGCCAGCAGTGGCGAGCTAGCCAAAAACATTCAGTACTTC.

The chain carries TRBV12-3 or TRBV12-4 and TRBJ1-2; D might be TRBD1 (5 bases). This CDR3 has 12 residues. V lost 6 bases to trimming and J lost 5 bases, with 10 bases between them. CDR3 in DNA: TGTGCCAGCAGCAGGGACTTGTATGGCTACACCTTC. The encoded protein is CASSRDLYGYTF.

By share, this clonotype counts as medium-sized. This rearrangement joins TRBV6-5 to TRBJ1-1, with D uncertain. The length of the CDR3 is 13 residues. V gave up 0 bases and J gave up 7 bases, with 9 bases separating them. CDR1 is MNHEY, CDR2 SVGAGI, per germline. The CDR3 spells CASSYSTRREAFF. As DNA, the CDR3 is TGTGCCAGCAGTTACTCGACCAGACGTGAAGCTTTCTTT.

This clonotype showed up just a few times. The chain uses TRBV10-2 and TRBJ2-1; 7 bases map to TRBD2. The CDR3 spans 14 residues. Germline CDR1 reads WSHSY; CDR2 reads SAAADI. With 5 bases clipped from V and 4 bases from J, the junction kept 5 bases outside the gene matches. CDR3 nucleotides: TGCGCCAGCAGTCTAAGCGGGAATTACAATGAGCAGTTCTTC. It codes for CASSLSGNYNEQFF.

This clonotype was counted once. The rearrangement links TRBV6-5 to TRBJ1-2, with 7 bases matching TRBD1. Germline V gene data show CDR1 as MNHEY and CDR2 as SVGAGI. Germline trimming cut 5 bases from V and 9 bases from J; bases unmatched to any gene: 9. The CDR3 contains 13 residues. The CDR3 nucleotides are TGTGCCAGCAGTCTAGAAGGGGGCGCCCGCTACACCTTC. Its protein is CASSLEGGARYTF.

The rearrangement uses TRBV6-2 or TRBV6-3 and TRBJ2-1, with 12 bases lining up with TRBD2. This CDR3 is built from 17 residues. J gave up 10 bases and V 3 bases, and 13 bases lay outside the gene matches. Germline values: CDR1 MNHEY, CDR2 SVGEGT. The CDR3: CASSYPRASGRAVEQFF. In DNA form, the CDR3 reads TGTGCCAGCAGTTATCCCCGGGCTAGCGGGAGGGCCGTAGAGCAGTTCTTC.

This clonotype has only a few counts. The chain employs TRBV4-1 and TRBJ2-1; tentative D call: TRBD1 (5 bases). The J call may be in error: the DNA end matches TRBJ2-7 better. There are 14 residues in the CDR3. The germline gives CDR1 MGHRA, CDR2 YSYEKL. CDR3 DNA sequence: TGCGCCAGCAGCCAAGATTATTCCAGGGCCGAGCAGTACTTC. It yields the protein CASSQDYSRAEQYF.

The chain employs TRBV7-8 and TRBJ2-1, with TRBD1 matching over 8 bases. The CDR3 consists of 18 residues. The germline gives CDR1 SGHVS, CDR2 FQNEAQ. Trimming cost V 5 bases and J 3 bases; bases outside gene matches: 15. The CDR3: CASSLLSSRGHFYNEQFF. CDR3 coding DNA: TGTGCCAGCAGCCTACTTTCATCCAGGGGGCATTTCTACAATGAGCAGTTCTTC.

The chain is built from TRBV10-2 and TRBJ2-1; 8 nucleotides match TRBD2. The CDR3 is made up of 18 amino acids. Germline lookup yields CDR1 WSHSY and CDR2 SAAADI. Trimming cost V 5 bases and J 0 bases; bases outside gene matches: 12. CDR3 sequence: CASSSGSGGFSSYNEQFF. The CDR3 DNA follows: TGCGCCAGCAGTAGTGGGAGCGGGGGTTTTAGCTCCTACAATGAGCAGTTCTTC.

CDR3 in amino acids: CASRPGQGPSEQYF. Written as DNA, the CDR3 is TGTGCCAGCAGGCCGGGACAGGGGCCTAGTGAGCAGTACTTC. V usage is TRBV12-3 or TRBV12-4 and J usage is TRBJ2-4, with 10 bases lining up with TRBD1. Trimming removed 6 bases from V and 13 bases from J; junction bases left unmatched: 12. The CDR3 contains 14 residues.

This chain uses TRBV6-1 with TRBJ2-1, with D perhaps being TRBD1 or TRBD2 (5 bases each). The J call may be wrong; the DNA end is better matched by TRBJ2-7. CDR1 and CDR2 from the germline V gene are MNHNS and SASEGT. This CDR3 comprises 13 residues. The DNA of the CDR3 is TGTGCCAGCAGTGCGGGACCGTCCTACGAGCAGTACTTC. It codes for CASSAGPSYEQYF.

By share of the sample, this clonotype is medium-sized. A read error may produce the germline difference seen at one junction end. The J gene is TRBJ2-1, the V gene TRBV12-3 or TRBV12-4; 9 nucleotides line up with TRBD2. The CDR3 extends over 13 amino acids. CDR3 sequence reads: CASTSIAGEGLLF. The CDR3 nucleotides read TGTGCCAGCACTTCAATAGCGGGAGAGGGTTTGCTCTTC.

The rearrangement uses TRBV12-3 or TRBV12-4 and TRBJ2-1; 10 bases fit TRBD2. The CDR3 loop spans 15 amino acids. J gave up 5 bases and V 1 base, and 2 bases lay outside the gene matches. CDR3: CASSLVAGGNNEQFF. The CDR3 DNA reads TGTGCCAGCAGTTTAGTAGCGGGGGGTAACAATGAGCAGTTCTTC.

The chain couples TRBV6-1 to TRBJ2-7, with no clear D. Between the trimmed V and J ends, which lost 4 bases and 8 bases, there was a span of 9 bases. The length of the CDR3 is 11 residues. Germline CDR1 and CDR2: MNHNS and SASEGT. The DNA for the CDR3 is TGTGCCAGCAGTGGGATCTCGAAGCAGTACTTC. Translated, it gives CASSGISKQYF.

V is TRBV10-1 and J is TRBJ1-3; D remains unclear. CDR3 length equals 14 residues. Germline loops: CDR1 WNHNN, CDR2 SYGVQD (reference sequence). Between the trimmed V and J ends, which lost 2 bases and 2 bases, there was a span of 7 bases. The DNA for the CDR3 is TGCGCCAGCAGTGAGGACCTCACTGGAAACACCATATATTTT. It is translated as CASSEDLTGNTIYF.